One and the same sample provided the 16 T cell receptor beta chains below, sequenced in a study of blood T cell repertoires in COVID-19. Assay: immunoSEQ multiplex PCR; the TCRdb copy retains only in-frame clones and omits some. The table includes 210,000 or so clones, 70% to 90% detected once. The sequenced sample consisted of peripheral blood. The receptor source for this set is a man aged 50 to 59 with COVID-19, enrolled during active disease.

J is TRBJ2-7 and V is TRBV5-1, with 9 nucleotides matching TRBD1. V was clipped by 0 bases and J by 1 base; unmatched bases: 5. Germline V gene data show CDR1 as SGHRS and CDR2 as YFSETQ. The CDR3 consists of 16 residues. The CDR3 DNA reads as TGCGCCAGCAGCTTGGCGGGACAGGGTAGGTCCTACGAGCAGTACTTC. This sequence encodes CASSLAGQGRSYEQYF.

The V and J genes are TRBV10-1 and TRBJ2-3; 9 bases line up with TRBD2. The J segment lost 5 bases and the V segment lost 2 bases, leaving 2 bases of the junction unmatched. From germline, CDR1 is WNHNN and CDR2 SYGVQD (reference sequence). CDR3 length: 14 residues. CDR3 coding DNA: TGCGCCAGCAGTGAGCCAGCGGGGGGAGATACGCAGTATTTT. This encodes CASSEPAGGDTQYF.

This sequence joins TRBV5-5 and TRBJ1-5; D gene unclear. Trimming left V 0 bases short and J 3 bases short, with 7 bases between. CDR3 length equals 14 residues. Germline lookup yields CDR1 SGHKS and CDR2 YYEKEE (reference sequence). CDR3 bases: TGTGCCAGCAGCTTGGCAACAGTCAATCAGCCCCAGCATTTT. It codes for CASSLATVNQPQHF.

The chain links TRBV6-2 or TRBV6-3 to TRBJ1-1, with TRBD1 identical over 10 bases. V gave up 1 base and J gave up 2 bases; unmatched junction bases: 10. Looked up from germline, CDR1 is MNHEY and CDR2 is SVGEGT. The CDR3 runs 18 residues. The CDR3 sequence: CASSYLGQGPKGNTEAFF. Here the CDR3 DNA reads TGTGCCAGCAGTTACTTGGGACAGGGGCCCAAAGGAAACACTGAAGCTTTCTTT.

This clone occurred many times. This chain connects TRBV4-2 to TRBJ2-3, with TRBD2 matching over 10 bases. Germline V lookup: CDR1 LGHNA, CDR2 YNFKEQ. The ends lost 0 bases at V and 2 bases at J; junction bases unmatched: 8. The CDR3 runs 18 residues. The CDR3 reads CASSQDWVAGGPTDTQYF. The CDR3 DNA reads TGTGCCAGCAGCCAAGATTGGGTAGCGGGGGGCCCCACAGATACGCAGTATTTT.

The V gene is TRBV18, the J gene TRBJ2-3; D is perhaps TRBD1 (6 bases). Deletions cut 4 bases from V and 2 bases from J, with 16 bases between. Germline V gene sequence: CDR1 KGHSH, CDR2 LQKENI. The CDR3 runs 16 residues. The CDR3 sequence is CASSRRPGAFTDTQYF. CDR3 DNA: TGTGCCAGCTCACGGAGGCCAGGGGCCTTCACAGATACGCAGTATTTT.

The rearrangement links TRBV11-1 to TRBJ2-3, with 8 bases that match TRBD1. CDR3 size: 15 residues. J gave up 4 bases and V 6 bases, and 9 bases lay outside the gene matches. Germline-derived CDR1 and CDR2 are SGHAT and FQDESV (reference sequence). CDR3 sequence (DNA): TGTGCCAGCAGAGCACCCGACAGGGGCCCAGATACGCAGTATTTT. It is translated as CASRAPDRGPDTQYF.

V and J are TRBV6-5 and TRBJ1-5; 7 bases are shared with TRBD1. Looked up from germline, CDR1 is MNHEY and CDR2 is SVGAGI. Germline trimming cut 5 bases from V and 5 bases from J; bases unmatched to any gene: 9. The CDR3 sequence is 15 residues long. The CDR3 sequence: CASSPRQGRYQPQHF. DNA of the CDR3: TGTGCCAGCAGTCCACGACAGGGTCGCTATCAGCCCCAGCATTTT.

The chain uses TRBV30 and TRBJ2-6; D is uncertain. The CDR3 loop spans 19 amino acids. Germline CDR1 and CDR2: GTSNPN and SVGIG (reference sequence). The V and J ends lost 4 bases and 4 bases respectively, with 26 bases between them. Here the CDR3 reads CAWKDTRRPLSLGANVLTF. The DNA for the CDR3 is TGTGCCTGGAAAGATACCAGGCGCCCCCTCTCTCTGGGGGCCAACGTCCTGACTTTC.

The genes are TRBV18 and TRBJ1-2, with TRBD1 matching over 9 bases. V lost 3 bases to trimming and J lost 8 bases; unmatched junction nucleotides: 7. In germline, CDR1 is KGHSH, CDR2 LQKENI. CDR3 length equals 14 residues. CDR3 coding DNA: TGTGCCAGCTCACCGGGGACAGGGCCGTACGGCTACACCTTC. Translation: CASSPGTGPYGYTF.

This clone was detected only a few times. This chain uses TRBV7-3 with TRBJ2-5, with 8 bases identical to TRBD1. The ends lost 2 bases at V and 5 bases at J; junction bases unmatched: 4. CDR1 SGHTA and CDR2 FQGTGA come from the germline V gene. This CDR3 spans 14 amino acids. The CDR3 nucleotides read TGTGCCAGCAGCTTACAGGGGGCGCGGGAGACCCAGTACTTC. Its protein is CASSLQGARETQYF.

J is TRBJ1-2 and V is TRBV24-1; D may be TRBD1 (5 bases). The CDR3 length is 16 residues. CDR1 KGHDR and CDR2 SFDVKD come from the germline V gene. V shed 3 bases and J shed 0 bases, with 13 bases lying between them. The CDR3 loop reads CATSDGGGTANYGYTF. The CDR3 DNA follows: TGTGCCACCAGTGATGGGGGGGGAACGGCTAACTATGGCTACACCTTC.

This clone was seen a single time. The J gene is TRBJ2-2, the V gene TRBV23-1, with 9 bases fitting TRBD1. TRBV23-1 is reported as an ORF; its role is uncertain. J lost 2 bases, V lost 0 bases, and 4 bases had no gene match. This CDR3 is built from 17 residues. The CDR3 sequence: CASSQSHRGLNTGELFF. The CDR3 coding sequence is TGCGCCAGCAGTCAATCACACAGGGGGCTCAACACCGGGGAGCTGTTTTTT.

The V gene is TRBV11-2, the J gene TRBJ1-2; 9 nucleotides match TRBD1. V dropped 6 bases and J dropped 9; count of bases not matched to a gene: 8. The CDR3 spans 13 residues. Germline-derived CDR1 and CDR2 are SGHAT and FQNNGV. The CDR3 sequence: CASRPTGGESYTF. In DNA form, the CDR3 reads TGTGCCAGCAGACCGACAGGGGGAGAGAGCTACACCTTC.

J is TRBJ2-5 and V is TRBV4-1; 7 bases are a match to TRBD1. Germline values: CDR1 MGHRA, CDR2 YSYEKL. The V and J ends lost 0 bases and 6 bases, in that order; junction bases with no gene match: 4. This CDR3 is built from 14 residues. The CDR3 nucleotides are TGCGCCAGCAGCCAAGACGCACAGGGGAAGACCCAGTACTTC. Translated: CASSQDAQGKTQYF.

The chain combines TRBV21-1 with TRBJ2-2; the DNA was not compared with TRBD2, the D call given in the table. TRBV21-1 is marked as a pseudogene. This CDR3 is built from 15 residues. For the CDR3, the DNA is TGTGCCAGCCGAGATTCTTCTGGTAACACCGGGGAGCTGTTTTTT. It codes for CASRDSSGNTGELFF.